The present TCR beta chain was sequenced within a study of TIL therapy for anti-PD-1-resistant metastatic lung cancer. Study at large: Tumors had a median PD-L1 proportion score of approximately 6.4%. Study-wide results and limits: This highly selected cohort may not generalize to typical lung cancer patients.

As for time point: pre-treatment sample, taken before nivolumab and TIL therapy. Sequencing used immunoSEQ v3. Sequencing was performed with immunoSEQ multiplex PCR; in TCRdb, only in-frame clones are kept and a portion is missing. The sample holds about 49,000 clones, 79% seen once. Comment on this clone: Antigen unknown.

This CDR3 has 12 amino acids. Germline V lookup: CDR1 SGHNT, CDR2 YENEEA. Deletions cut 4 bases from V and 8 bases from J, with 9 bases between. This receptor was taken from a man aged 65-85 years with non-small cell lung cancer. The J gene is TRBJ2-1, the V gene TRBV11-3; D is unclear. The starting material was blood, obtained at baseline. The CDR3 nucleotides are TGTGCCAGCAGCTCGACGGGCTATGAGCAGTTCTTC. This sequence encodes CASSSTGYEQFF.